This T cell receptor (beta chain) was captured in a study of blood T cell repertoires in COVID-19. About the research overall: The cDNA or gDNA used as material had been derived from T cells, B-cell-depleted T cells, or PBMCs.

Sequenced by immunoSEQ multiplex PCR; TCRdb stores in-frame clones only, minus some. The data hold roughly 180,000 clones, with roughly 84% observed a single time. The material sequenced was peripheral blood. The TCR sequence derives from a man aged 55 to 70 who had recovered from COVID-19.

The CDR3 here is CASSITTSGGRETQYF. The CDR3 DNA reads TGTGCCAGTAGTATTACGACTAGCGGGGGGCGAGAGACCCAGTACTTC. This rearrangement joins TRBV19 to TRBJ2-5; TRBD2 agrees at 13 bases. V shed 3 bases, J shed 4 bases, and the junction held 5 bases outside the gene matches. This CDR3 comprises 16 residues. Germline CDR1 is LNHDA and CDR2 is SQIVND (reference sequence).